The entry below describes one T cell receptor beta chain. This clonotype was found once. Its antigen is still unknown. One base away there is no much larger clone; base qualities are not given. The source of the sample is a study of identical twins listed by TCRdb under 2016. Some background on the complete study: To test whether fetal clonotypes persist, the study used deep sequencing on TCR alpha and beta repertoires from monozygotic twins, unrelated adults of various ages, and cord blood. Replicate twin experiments were performed at different times using different library preparation protocols to rule out contamination. Here is what the overall study found, with its caveats: A weaker excess of twin sharing was found in beta out-of-frame sequences because the signal-to-noise ratio was lowered by fewer shared sequences. Abundant cord blood beta clonotypes carried fewer insertions; young adult naive repertoires showed a weaker similar trend, while memory repertoires showed none. Zero-insertion analyses could be partly confounded by invariant T cells such as MAIT and iNKT, although diverse VJ usage argued against such confounding for most clonotypes. Because the same donors could not be followed over many years, the conclusions depended on cross-sectional statistical analysis. Compared with coincidental sharing between unrelated individuals, out-of-frame TCR alpha sequences shared between twins showed an excess of sequences with low generation probability. In monozygotic twins, recombination models systematically underestimated out-of-frame TCR alpha sharing, but the models matched the sharing seen between unrelated individuals.

Library preparation used 5' RACE. TCRdb names Illumina HiSeq 2000 as the instrument used. A universal primer binding site was introduced by template switching, and a unique molecular identifier was present in the final cDNA, enabling accurate counting of TCR cDNA molecules. First-strand cDNA for TCR alpha and beta chains was synthesized from specific primers in the conserved constant-segment region. To control for contamination, every cDNA library carried two barcodes: a SMART-Mk sample barcode plus Illumina barcodes. Two successive PCR steps introduced TruSeq adapter sequences along with Illumina sample barcodes. The TCR alpha and beta cDNA libraries were sequenced on the Illumina HiSeq platform using custom primers. As for the authors' bioinformatics: MiGEC was used to process raw reads and extract unique molecular identifiers, and MiXCR was used to find CDR3 positions. For each individual, recombination models were inferred using an EM algorithm with the repgenHMM and IGoR tools. Shared clonotype analysis was performed with the tcR package in R, normalizing sharing by the product of cloneset sizes. To study raw recombination free of thymic and clonal selection effects, out-of-frame nonproductive sequences were analyzed. The raw public reads went through TCRdb reprocessing: fastp at Q25, MiXCR clone calling, in-frame beta chains kept. When rows share a CDR3 protein, they turn into one entry using the most common DNA and genes. The V and J calls come from TCRdb's annotation, not from the publication. In this sample the table shows around 1.7 million distinct CDR3 sequences, roughly a third of which occur a single time. The ten largest clonotypes hold approximately 0.25% of the sample.

CDR1 and CDR2, per the germline V gene (reference sequence), are DFQATT and SNEGSKA. The CDR3 measures 18 amino acids from cysteine to phenylalanine. Left in the record is the CDR3 DNA by itself, 54 bases read in frame from the first base. Every donor in the study was a healthy Caucasian. The sample was cord blood. The receptor comes from a newborn girl in good health. This chain is built from TRBV20-1 and TRBJ2-7; the central 7 bases match TRBD2. Gene TRBJ2-5 matches the end of the DNA better, so the J call may be wrong. The bases read TGCAGTGCTAGAGGAACTAACGGCGGGGGAGGGCAGCAAGAGACCCAGTACTTC. It is translated as CSARGTNGGGGQQETQYF.